Shown below are 11 T cell receptor beta chains from a single sample sequenced in a study of blood T cell repertoires in COVID-19. Repertoires were generated with immunoSEQ multiplex PCR, while TCRdb's copy carries only in-frame clones and drops some. The profile shows more than 350,000 clones, around 91% of them singletons. The sequenced material came from PBMCs or T cells enriched from blood (not recorded which). The receptors were sampled from a man aged 18 to 30 who had recovered from COVID-19.

This clone was counted a single time. V gene TRBV9 combines with J gene TRBJ2-3; 9 bases match TRBD2. Trimming removed 0 bases from V and 3 bases from J; junction bases left unmatched: 8. CDR1 is SGDLS and CDR2 is YYNGEE in the germline V gene. This CDR3 region has 17 residues. CDR3 DNA sequence: TGTGCCAGCAGCGTAGGTGGGACTAGCAGTGGGACAGATACGCAGTATTTT. The encoded protein is CASSVGGTSSGTDTQYF.

The chain recombines TRBV4-2 with TRBJ2-2; 15 bases agree with TRBD2. V lost 2 bases to trimming and J lost 2 bases; unmatched junction nucleotides: 3. This CDR3 contains 18 residues. Germline-derived CDR1 and CDR2 are LGHNA and YNFKEQ. The CDR3, as DNA: TGTGCCAGCAGCCAACCGGGACTAGCGGGGGGAAACACCGGGGAGCTGTTTTTT. Translated, it gives CASSQPGLAGGNTGELFF.

The V call is TRBV21-1, the J call TRBJ2-1; the listed D gene, TRBD2, was not tested against the DNA. TRBV21-1 is reported as a pseudogene. This CDR3 spans 19 amino acids. The CDR3 nucleotides read TGTGCCAGCAGCAAAAAGCTAGCGGGTTCTCGACCGGCCTACAATGAGCAGTTCTTC. Translation gives CASSKKLAGSRPAYNEQFF.

The J gene is TRBJ1-5, the V gene TRBV7-2; 7 bases align to TRBD1. V trimming: 4 bases; J trimming: 3 bases; junction bases outside the gene matches: 6. The germline V gene has CDR1 SGHTA and CDR2 FQGNSA. This CDR3 comprises 15 residues. CDR3 coding DNA: TGTGCCAGCAGCTCCAGGGGGGAATACAATCAGCCCCAGCATTTT. Translated, it gives CASSSRGEYNQPQHF.

The chain couples TRBV7-2 to TRBJ2-2; 11 bases are shared with TRBD2. Germline V gene sequence: CDR1 SGHTA, CDR2 FQGNSA. CDR3 size: 20 residues. V shed 0 bases and J 6 bases; nucleotides not matched to a gene: 15. The CDR3 DNA sequence: TGTGCCAGCAGCTTAGCGCCAACTAGCGGGAGCCCCCAATATGCCGGGGAGCTGTTTTTT. It codes for CASSLAPTSGSPQYAGELFF.

This clone was found a few times. This sequence joins TRBV27 and TRBJ1-2; tentatively, D is TRBD1 (6 bases). The V gene lost 3 bases and the J gene lost 4 bases, with 15 bases spanning the gap. The CDR3 length is 15 residues. Looked up from germline, CDR1 is MNHEY and CDR2 is SMNVEV (reference sequence). Here the CDR3 reads CASSFRGILSYGYTF. The CDR3 DNA sequence: TGTGCCAGCAGTTTTAGGGGGATTTTGAGCTATGGCTACACCTTC.

The J gene is TRBJ2-5, the V gene TRBV29-1, with TRBD2 matching over 10 bases. V shed 7 bases and J 1 base; nucleotides not matched to a gene: 6. Germline V CDR1 and CDR2: SQVTM, ANQGSEA. The CDR3 has 14 amino acids. The CDR3 spells CSARWTSGQETQYF. CDR3 in DNA: TGCAGCGCCAGGTGGACTAGCGGCCAAGAGACCCAGTACTTC.

The chain recombines TRBV11-3 with TRBJ2-1; D gene uncertain. V was clipped by 1 base and J by 1 base, with 8 bases between them. Germline V lookup: CDR1 SGHNT, CDR2 YENEEA. The CDR3 covers 15 residues. This CDR3 reads CASSLGESSYNEQFF. The CDR3, as DNA: TGTGCCAGCAGCTTAGGAGAGAGTTCCTACAATGAGCAGTTCTTC.

This sequence joins TRBV11-2 and TRBJ2-1, with 13 nucleotides matching TRBD2. With 5 bases clipped from V and 8 bases from J, the junction kept 9 bases outside the gene matches. The CDR3 runs 16 residues. Germline loops: CDR1 SGHAT, CDR2 FQNNGV. The CDR3 spells CASSRPGLAGSDEQFF. The CDR3, as DNA: TGTGCCAGCAGCCGACCGGGACTAGCGGGAAGTGATGAGCAGTTCTTC.

This chain connects TRBV7-3 to TRBJ1-2, with D possibly TRBD1 on 5 matching bases. The CDR3 extends over 16 amino acids. Trimming cost V 5 bases and J 8 bases, with 24 bases left between them. The germline gives CDR1 SGHTA, CDR2 FQGTGA. The DNA for the CDR3 is TGTGCCAGCAGCCTCTCCCCCGTTCAGGGTGGGTACGGCTACACCTTC. Its protein is CASSLSPVQGGYGYTF.

The rearrangement uses TRBV5-4 and TRBJ1-2; 12 bases align to TRBD1. V was clipped by 0 bases and J by 8 bases; unmatched bases: 5. Per germline, CDR1 SGHNT and CDR2 YYREEE (reference sequence). There are 15 residues in the CDR3. In nucleotides, the CDR3 is TGTGCCAGCAGCTTGGGGGGACAGGGGGCGAGGGGCTACACCTTC. It specifies CASSLGGQGARGYTF.